The next 18 T cell receptor beta chains were all read from a single sample in a study of blood T cell repertoires in COVID-19. Sequenced by immunoSEQ multiplex PCR; TCRdb stores in-frame clones only, minus some. This table holds roughly 110,000 clones, roughly 88% found once. The specimen sequenced was peripheral blood. The receptors here all came from a woman aged 70-85 years who had recovered from COVID-19.

This chain uses TRBV5-6 with TRBJ2-7; 7 bases line up with TRBD2. CDR3 length: 19 amino acids. Germline CDR1 reads SGHDT; CDR2 reads YYEEEE. Trimming at V came to 0 bases and at J to 2 bases, leaving 17 bases not matched to a gene. CDR3 DNA: TGTGCCAGCAGCTTGGGATGGGCTAGCGGAGCCTCTACCCCCTACGAGCAGTACTTC. Residues: CASSLGWASGASTPYEQYF.

The chain couples TRBV7-9 to TRBJ2-6, with 8 bases matching TRBD1. This CDR3 contains 17 residues. CDR1 is SEHNR, CDR2 FQNEAQ, per germline (reference sequence). V was clipped by 6 bases and J by 1 base; unmatched bases: 8. CDR3 sequence (DNA): TGTGCCAGCAGGAAACCGGGACAGGTATCTGGGGCCAACGTCCTGACTTTC. Residues: CASRKPGQVSGANVLTF.

DNA of the CDR3: TGTGCCAGCTCACCCCTCGGGCCTTCGGGAGCTGGAAACACCATATATTTT. Its protein is CASSPLGPSGAGNTIYF. The chain carries TRBV18 and TRBJ1-3, with unresolved D. This CDR3 region has 17 residues. The V end lost 3 bases, the J end lost 2 bases, and 17 bases lay between the germline ends. Germline assignment: CDR1 KGHSH and CDR2 LQKENI.

The chain carries TRBV6-5 and TRBJ1-4, with D unclear. This CDR3 contains 13 residues. The V gene's germline CDR1 is MNHEY and CDR2 SVGAGI. Trimming left V 5 bases short and J 3 bases short, with 7 bases between. The CDR3 region has the DNA TGTGCCAGCAGTCTAGTTCCTAATGAAAAACTGTTTTTT. The encoded protein is CASSLVPNEKLFF.

The rearrangement links TRBV6-6 to TRBJ1-5, with 8 bases fitting TRBD1. The J segment lost 6 bases and the V segment lost 7 bases, leaving 11 bases of the junction unmatched. Germline V gene data show CDR1 as MNHNY and CDR2 as SVGAGI (reference sequence). The CDR3 consists of 15 residues. DNA for the CDR3: TGTGCCAGCACCCCGACAGGGGTGCATACTCAGCCCCAGCATTTT. Translated, it gives CASTPTGVHTQPQHF.

The chain has TRBV29-1 and TRBJ2-1; 11 bases agree with TRBD2. The CDR3 is 14 amino acids. Per germline, CDR1 SQVTM and CDR2 ANQGSEA. Losses at the gene ends were 1 base for V and 8 bases for J; bases not matched to a gene: 4. This chain's CDR3 is CSVEGLAGGDEQFF. The DNA of the CDR3 is TGCAGCGTTGAAGGGCTAGCGGGGGGAGATGAGCAGTTCTTC.

J is TRBJ2-5 and V is TRBV5-1, with 10 bases lining up with TRBD2. V lost 0 bases, J lost 0 bases, and 2 bases stayed unmatched. The CDR3 sequence is 16 residues long. Germline values: CDR1 SGHRS, CDR2 YFSETQ. Here the CDR3 reads CASSLGTSGNQETQYF. The CDR3 region has the DNA TGCGCCAGCAGCTTGGGGACTAGCGGAAACCAAGAGACCCAGTACTTC.

V gene TRBV13 combines with J gene TRBJ1-2; D is perhaps TRBD1 (5 bases). Germline V gene sequence: CDR1 PRHDT, CDR2 FYEKMQ (reference sequence). The CDR3 is 13 amino acids. Trimming took 5 bases from V and 4 from J, leaving 11 bases between them. The CDR3 DNA sequence: TGTGCCAGCAGCGGGGCCACAGGCTATGGCTACACCTTC. Residues: CASSGATGYGYTF.

The chain combines TRBV21-1 with TRBJ2-1; the table names TRBD2, a call not compared with the DNA. TRBV21-1 is shown as a pseudogene. The CDR3 is 17 residues long. The CDR3 sequence is CASSPTSLADSYNEQFF. CDR3 bases: TGTGCCAGCAGCCCTACTTCACTAGCGGACTCCTACAATGAGCAGTTCTTC.

The V and J genes are TRBV18 and TRBJ1-4; 8 bases line up with TRBD1. Germline V gene data show CDR1 as KGHSH and CDR2 as LQKENI. V lost 4 bases, J lost 6 bases, and 10 bases stayed unmatched. The CDR3 totals 16 residues. CDR3 residues: CASSRAQGAMHEKLFF. The DNA of the CDR3 is TGTGCCAGCTCACGCGCTCAGGGGGCGATGCATGAAAAACTGTTTTTT.

Details on this clone: Additional DNA sequences in this sample encode the identical CDR3. CDR3 bases: TGTGCCAGCAGCTTGCAGTCAACTAATGAAAAACTGTTTTTT. It specifies CASSLQSTNEKLFF. The genes are TRBV7-9 and TRBJ1-4, with no clear D. Germline assignment: CDR1 SEHNR and CDR2 FQNEAQ (reference sequence). CDR3 length: 14 amino acids. Deletions cut 3 bases from V and 0 bases from J, with 5 bases between.

V and J are TRBV6-2 or TRBV6-3 and TRBJ2-5, with a tentative D call TRBD1 (5 bases). The CDR3 runs to 12 residues. V was pared by 5 bases and J by 4 bases, with 8 bases between. Germline V CDR1 and CDR2: MNHEY, SVGEGT. DNA of the CDR3: TGTGCCAGCAGTAACAGGAGAGAGACCCAGTACTTC. Translation gives CASSNRRETQYF.

The chain recombines TRBV6-2 or TRBV6-3 with TRBJ2-3; D gene unclear. The CDR3 has 13 amino acids. Germline assignment: CDR1 MNHEY and CDR2 SVGEGT. Trimming removed 2 bases from V and 2 bases from J, with 5 bases in between. CDR3 residues: CASSYPNTDTQYF. CDR3 coding DNA: TGTGCCAGCAGTTACCCTAACACAGATACGCAGTATTTT.

This clone was picked up one time. The chain employs TRBV19 and TRBJ2-2, with D tentatively TRBD1 (6 bases). The CDR3 contains 14 residues. Germline V gene data show CDR1 as LNHDA and CDR2 as SQIVND (reference sequence). V lost 3 bases to trimming and J lost 5 bases, with 10 bases between them. The CDR3, as DNA: TGTGCCAGTAGTATGGGGGCTAAGACCGGGGAGCTGTTTTTT. It codes for CASSMGAKTGELFF.

This clone was seen a few times. The chain is built from TRBV3-1 (or the pseudogene TRBV3-2) and TRBJ2-7; D is possibly TRBD2 (6 bases). The germline CDR1 and CDR2 sequences are LGHDT and YNNKEL (reference sequence). This CDR3 comprises 13 residues. V was cut by 1 base and J by 5 bases, with 9 bases left in between. The CDR3, as DNA: TGTGCCAGCAGCCAAGTAGGAGGGAACGAGCAGTACTTC. The encoded protein is CASSQVGGNEQYF.

This clone was found many times. This chain connects TRBV2 to TRBJ1-3; D ambiguous. Trimming removed 5 bases from V and 0 bases from J, with 11 bases in between. Germline V gene data show CDR1 as SNHLY and CDR2 as FYNNEI. The CDR3 contains 15 residues. CDR3 region: CASSWSLSSGNTIYF. As DNA, the CDR3 is TGTGCCAGCAGTTGGAGCCTGAGCTCTGGAAACACCATATATTTT.

V and J are TRBV5-1 and TRBJ2-2; 14 nucleotides agree with TRBD2. The CDR3 has 16 amino acids. From germline, CDR1 is SGHRS and CDR2 YFSETQ. The J segment lost 0 bases and the V segment lost 7 bases, leaving 2 bases of the junction unmatched. DNA for the CDR3: TGCGCCAGCTCGGGACTAGCGGGAGCGAACACCGGGGAGCTGTTTTTT. This gives the protein CASSGLAGANTGELFF. The full variable domain, with the rest looked up from reference TRBV5-1 and TRBJ2-2, is KAGVTQTPRYLIKTRGQQVTLSCSPISGHRSVSWYQQTPGQGLQFLFEYFSETQRNKGNFPGRFSGRQFSNSRSEMNVSTLELGDSALYLCASSGLAGANTGELFFGEGSRLTVL.

The J gene is TRBJ2-5, the V gene TRBV24-1, with 10 bases identical to TRBD1. Germline lookup yields CDR1 KGHDR and CDR2 SFDVKD. The CDR3 loop spans 14 amino acids. V dropped 5 bases and J dropped 4; count of bases not matched to a gene: 3. CDR3 bases: TGTGCCACCAGTGGGACAGGGGGGATAGAGACCCAGTACTTC. It is translated as CATSGTGGIETQYF.